A selection of T cell receptor beta chains follows, all from one sample in a study of blood T cell repertoires in COVID-19. This table comes from immunoSEQ multiplex PCR, and its TCRdb copy is limited to in-frame clones, with some not included. The sample yields about 200,000 clones, roughly four fifths seen once. Sequencing was performed on peripheral blood. Every receptor here comes from a woman in her thirties or forties with acute or convalescent COVID-19. Each CDR3 is given with its conserved first and last residue. The D gene is left open where the match is weak. Only part of the rows carry a size: once, few, many, or a class if the clone is expanded.

CDR3nt | CDR3aa | v_gene | abundance | j_gene | d_gene
TGCGCCAGCAGTGAGTCACAAGCGGGAGTTGGGTACAATGAGCAGTTCTTC | CASSESQAGVGYNEQFF | TRBV10-2 | - | TRBJ2-1 | TRBD2
TGTGCCAGTAGATTCGGAGGTTCCACTGAAGCTTTCTTT | CASRFGGSTEAFF | TRBV19 | once | TRBJ1-1 | -
TGTGCCTGGAGTGGACAGGGAAGTCAGCCCCAGCATTTT | CAWSGQGSQPQHF | TRBV30 | - | TRBJ1-5 | TRBD1
TGTGCCAGCATTTTGACAGGGATCTATGGCTACACCTTC | CASILTGIYGYTF | TRBV6-5 | - | TRBJ1-2 | TRBD1
TGTGCCATCAGTGAAGGGACTTCCAGCTCCTACGAGCAGTACTTC | CAISEGTSSSYEQYF | TRBV10-3 | - | TRBJ2-7 | -
TGTGCCAGCAGTTTCCAGGTCAGCACTGAAGCTTTCTTT | CASSFQVSTEAFF | TRBV12-3/TRBV12-4 | - | TRBJ1-1 | -
TGCAGCGCCAGCTTAACAGGGGGATGGACTGAAGCTTTCTTT | CSASLTGGWTEAFF | TRBV29-1 | - | TRBJ1-1 | TRBD1
TGTGCCAGCAGCCGACTAGTTTCAGATACGCAGTATTTT | CASSRLVSDTQYF | TRBV12-3/TRBV12-4 | - | TRBJ2-3 | -
TGTGCCAGCAGTGAAGGAGACAGACCTTATAATTCACCCCTCCACTTT | CASSEGDRPYNSPLHF | TRBV6-1 | - | TRBJ1-6 | -
TGTGCCAGCAGCGACCTTTCGACAGGGGCGGCCACCTTT | CASSDLSTGAATF | TRBV2 | - | TRBJ1-6 | TRBD1
TGTGCCAGCAGCTTATCGGCCCTGGACAGGAACACTGAAGCTTTCTTT | CASSLSALDRNTEAFF | TRBV11-2 | few | TRBJ1-1 | -
TGTGCCTGGAGTAGGGACACGCAAGAGACCCAGTACTTC | CAWSRDTQETQYF | TRBV30 | - | TRBJ2-5 | -
TGTGCCAGCAGCTTGTTTAGTCAGCCCCAGCATTTT | CASSLFSQPQHF | TRBV5-6 | once | TRBJ1-5 | -
TGTGCCAGCAGCCCGTGGAGGAGCTCCTATAATTCACCCCTCCACTTT | CASSPWRSSYNSPLHF | TRBV7-9 | - | TRBJ1-6 | -
TGTGCCAGCAGCCGTGACCTCAGCGGGAGTACCTACAATGAGCAGTTCTTC | CASSRDLSGSTYNEQFF | TRBV9 | - | TRBJ2-1 | TRBD2
TGTGCCAGCAGCCAACGGCGGGAGACGCAGTATTTT | CASSQRRETQYF | TRBV3-1/TRBV3-2 | - | TRBJ2-3 | TRBD2
TGTGCCAGCAGTTTCACAGGGGACACCATATATTTT | CASSFTGDTIYF | TRBV3-1/TRBV3-2 | - | TRBJ1-3 | TRBD1
TGTGCCAGCAGTGAAGCGGTGGGGGCCCTCATCCTCCACTTT | CASSEAVGALILHF | TRBV6-1 | - | TRBJ1-6 | -
TGCGCCAGCAGTCGAGGTGTTGGTGAGCAGTTCTTC | CASSRGVGEQFF | TRBV23-1 | once | TRBJ2-1 | -
TGTGCCAGTAGTATCCGGGACAGCTCTTCCTACGAGCAGTACTTC | CASSIRDSSSYEQYF | TRBV19 | - | TRBJ2-7 | TRBD1
TGCGCCAGCAGCACAGGGGGAGACAAACTGTTTTTT | CASSTGGDKLFF | TRBV10-2 | - | TRBJ1-4 | TRBD1
TGTGCCAGCAGCTTAATCGCAGGCCGGGGAGCTTTCTTT | CASSLIAGRGAFF | TRBV7-2 | once | TRBJ1-1 | -
TGTGCCAGCAGCCCAAGGGGTACCACAGATACGCAGTATTTT | CASSPRGTTDTQYF | TRBV7-9 | - | TRBJ2-3 | -
TGTGCCACACGGGGGGGAGGGTCCTACAATGAGCAGTTCTTC | CATRGGGSYNEQFF | TRBV27 | - | TRBJ2-1 | TRBD2
TGCGCCAGCAGCCACGACAGCTCCTACGAGCAGTACTTC | CASSHDSSYEQYF | TRBV4-1 | - | TRBJ2-7 | -
TGTGCCAGTAGTATAGATTCCAGGGCCAGATTAGCCAAAAACATTCAGTACTTC | CASSIDSRARLAKNIQYF | TRBV19 | - | TRBJ2-4 | -
TGCGCCAGCAGCTTGACAGCGGGGGGTAGTAATGAGCAGTTCTTC | CASSLTAGGSNEQFF | TRBV5-1 | many | TRBJ2-1 | TRBD2
TGTGCCAGCAGTTTAGGGGGGGTCTATGGCTACACCTTC | CASSLGGVYGYTF | TRBV12-3/TRBV12-4 | - | TRBJ1-2 | -
TGTGCCAGCAGTTACTCACCTGCGACAGATACGCAGTATTTT | CASSYSPATDTQYF | TRBV6-6 | - | TRBJ2-3 | -
TGCGCCAGCAGCCATACACTAGCGGGCACAATAAATGAGCAGTTCTTC | CASSHTLAGTINEQFF | TRBV4-1 | - | TRBJ2-1 | TRBD2
TGTGCCAGCAGCCTCACCGACAGGACCCAGTACTTC | CASSLTDRTQYF | TRBV7-2 | few | TRBJ2-5 | -
TGCGCCAGCCGGAGCGGGAGGGCCCGTGAGACCCAGTACTTC | CASRSGRARETQYF | TRBV10-1 | - | TRBJ2-5 | TRBD2
TGTGCCAGCAGTTTACGGCAGGCCAATGGCTACACCTTC | CASSLRQANGYTF | TRBV12-3/TRBV12-4 | - | TRBJ1-2 | -
TGTGCCAGCAGCTTAATGGCAGAGTGGTTGCGGACTGAAGCTTTCTTT | CASSLMAEWLRTEAFF | TRBV11-2 | - | TRBJ1-1 | -
TGTGCCAGCAGCTTAGGGGCATTGGTCAATGAGCAGTTCTTC | CASSLGALVNEQFF | TRBV7-9 | - | TRBJ2-1 | -
TGTGCCAGCAGCTTAGAAGCGGGACCTACCTACGAGCAGTACTTC | CASSLEAGPTYEQYF | TRBV11-2 | - | TRBJ2-7 | TRBD2
TGTGCCAGCAGTTACGGACAGGAAACCTATGGCTACACCTTC | CASSYGQETYGYTF | TRBV6-5 | - | TRBJ1-2 | TRBD1
TGTGCCAGCAGCGAAGGGGCGCGTGGCAATCAGCCCCAGCATTTT | CASSEGARGNQPQHF | TRBV6-1 | - | TRBJ1-5 | -
TGTGCCAGCAGCGGCGGGACCCACACAGATACGCAGTATTTT | CASSGGTHTDTQYF | TRBV2 | - | TRBJ2-3 | -
TGTGCCAGCAGTGGTGTTACGGGCACTGAAGCTTTCTTT | CASSGVTGTEAFF | TRBV2 | - | TRBJ1-1 | -
TGTGCCAGCAGTTTCTCAGGAAAAGTTTCACCCCTCCACTTT | CASSFSGKVSPLHF | TRBV27 | - | TRBJ1-6 | -
TGTGCCATCAGTGGCGGGATAGCCTACAATGAGCAGTTCTTC | CAISGGIAYNEQFF | TRBV10-3 | - | TRBJ2-1 | -
TGTGCCAGCAGGGGACTAGCGGTATACAATGAGCAGTTCTTC | CASRGLAVYNEQFF | TRBV2 | - | TRBJ2-1 | TRBD2
TGTGCCAGCAGCTCCCTAATAAGGGAGCTGTTTTTT | CASSSLIRELFF | TRBV7-9 | - | TRBJ2-2 | -
TGTGCCAGCAGCATACACAGGGATGGGGGCACTGAAGCTTTCTTT | CASSIHRDGGTEAFF | TRBV14 | medium-sized | TRBJ1-1 | -
TGTGCCAGCAGCTCATACAGGGATTGGGGCACAGATACGCAGTATTTT | CASSSYRDWGTDTQYF | TRBV7-9 | - | TRBJ2-3 | -
TGCAGCGTTGAGCGAGACGGAGGAGCGAGAACCTTC | CSVERDGGARTF | TRBV29-1 | - | TRBJ1-2 | -
TGTGCCAGCAGCCTTCTGGGACAGGGAAATTCACCCCTCCACTTT | CASSLLGQGNSPLHF | TRBV7-2 | - | TRBJ1-6 | TRBD1
TGTGCCAGCAGCGTAGGTAGCGGGGGTTACAATGAGCAGTTCTTC | CASSVGSGGYNEQFF | TRBV9 | - | TRBJ2-1 | TRBD2
TGTGCCAGCAGTGATGGAGGGACTAGCAATCAGCCCCAGCATTTT | CASSDGGTSNQPQHF | TRBV2 | few | TRBJ1-5 | -
TGTGCCAGCTCACCGGGACTAGCGGGGGACAATGAGCAGTTCTTC | CASSPGLAGDNEQFF | TRBV18 | - | TRBJ2-1 | TRBD2
TGTGCCAGCAGCTTAAGCGGGGGGACCTACGAGCAGTACTTC | CASSLSGGTYEQYF | TRBV7-8 | few | TRBJ2-7 | TRBD2